This TCR beta chain derives from a study of T cell repertoires in cytomegalovirus infection. This clonotype has more than one count but fewer than ten. The antigen is not known. Each CDR3 protein is one row after TCRdb ran MiXCR on the reads. Of around 800,000 distinct CDR3 sequences listed, less than 35% were seen once; the top ten hold around 12%. The CDR3 has 16 residues. Trimming cost V 10 bases and J 3 bases; bases outside gene matches: 12. Germline assignment: CDR1 SNHLY and CDR2 FYNNEI. V gene TRBV2 combines with J gene TRBJ2-1; 10 positions agree with TRBD2. The source of this sequence is a human donor in good health (CMV status not recorded). Some clones in this sample may be carry-over from other donors' samples. The sample consisted of cultured CD8+ T cells from PBMCs, taken from culture after CMV antigen stimulation. CDR3 coding DNA: TGTGCCAACCGGCCGGCTAGCGGGGGAGACTACAATGAGCAGTTCTTC. It encodes CANRPASGGDYNEQFF.